This T cell receptor (beta chain) is drawn from a study of cytomegalovirus exposure and HLA in healthy donors. About the study: Caucasian-associated ancestry cluster membership applied to around 76% of around 400 genotyped donors. The study's findings and limits: The authors listed some 160 TCR beta chains as cytomegalovirus-associated.

V was clipped by 4 bases and J by 4 bases; unmatched bases: 10. CDR3 length: 16 amino acids. CDR1 is SGHRS and CDR2 is YFSETQ in the germline V gene. This clone came up a few times. No antigen is known for it. Researchers ran the PCR with 60 Vbeta and 13 Jbeta primers. Produced via immunoSEQ multiplex PCR; TCRdb's table is partial and in-frame only. The sample shows a few hundred thousand clones, about four fifths of them seen only once. Sequenced sample: PBMCs. The V and J genes are TRBV5-1 and TRBJ2-7, with TRBD2 matching over 11 bases. The sequence came from a girl aged 2 to 9 in good health and CMV-seronegative. CDR3: CASSLSLAGGSYEQYF. In DNA form, the CDR3 reads TGCGCCAGCAGCCTCTCCCTAGCGGGGGGCTCTTACGAGCAGTACTTC.